This entry lists 16 T cell receptor beta chains sequenced from one sample in a study of blood T cell repertoires in COVID-19. Some clones are missing from TCRdb's copy, which holds only in-frame ones; the method was immunoSEQ multiplex PCR. There are roughly 46,000 clones in the sample; 88% occur only once, and about a tenth lies in the top ten. Sequencing was performed on peripheral blood. The receptors were gathered from a man aged 50 or older with active COVID-19.

The chain recombines TRBV28 with TRBJ1-4; TRBD1 aligns across 9 bases. This CDR3 has 14 amino acids. V lost 4 bases and J lost 10; bases outside the gene matches: 7. In germline, CDR1 is MDHEN, CDR2 SYDVKM. The CDR3 sequence is CASSYRGRGGKLFF. The CDR3 DNA reads TGTGCCAGCAGTTACAGGGGGCGAGGAGGAAAACTGTTTTTT.

The rearrangement uses TRBV4-3 and TRBJ2-6, with D unresolved. The CDR3 has 17 amino acids. The V end was cut by 0 bases, the J end by 0 bases, with 9 bases between. CDR1 and CDR2 (germline): LGHNA, YSLEER. The CDR3 DNA sequence: TGCGCCAGCAGCCAAGATAGGCGGTCCTCTGGGGCCAACGTCCTGACTTTC. It encodes CASSQDRRSSGANVLTF.

A few counts support this clone. The genes are TRBV14 and TRBJ2-7; the match to TRBD2 covers 13 bases. Germline V gene data show CDR1 as SGHDN and CDR2 as FVKESK. V lost 8 bases, J lost 7 bases, and 8 bases stayed unmatched. This CDR3 comprises 14 residues. The CDR3: CASGRTSGSWEQYF. The CDR3 nucleotides are TGTGCCAGCGGGCGGACTAGCGGGAGTTGGGAGCAGTACTTC.

The chain carries TRBV7-2 and TRBJ1-5; perhaps TRBD1 as D (5 bases). This CDR3 contains 14 residues. V lost 3 bases, J lost 5 bases, and 11 bases lay in between. The germline V gene encodes CDR1 SGHTA and CDR2 FQGNSA. CDR3 sequence (DNA): TGTGCCAGCAGCTTGAACCCGACAGATCAGCCCCAGCATTTT. It specifies CASSLNPTDQPQHF.

This rearrangement joins TRBV28 to TRBJ2-2; 8 positions agree with TRBD1. The germline CDR1 and CDR2 sequences are MDHEN and SYDVKM. V gave up 6 bases and J gave up 1 base; unmatched junction bases: 4. CDR3 size: 15 residues. The DNA of the CDR3 is TGTGCCAGCAGCCGGACAGGGTGGAACACCGGGGAGCTGTTTTTT. Translating it yields CASSRTGWNTGELFF.

V gene TRBV9 combines with J gene TRBJ1-2; D may be TRBD1 (5 bases). Trimming took 0 bases from V and 5 from J, leaving 11 bases between them. CDR3 size: 14 residues. In germline, CDR1 is SGDLS, CDR2 YYNGEE. The CDR3 DNA is TGTGCCAGCAGCGTAGGCTGGGGGAGGTATGGCTACACCTTC. As protein: CASSVGWGRYGYTF.

The chain employs TRBV5-1 and TRBJ1-4, with 11 bases that match TRBD1. V shed 1 base, J shed 12 bases, and the junction held 8 bases outside the gene matches. Germline values: CDR1 SGHRS, CDR2 YFSETQ. This CDR3 comprises 15 residues. CDR3 region: CASSLLPGQGEELFF. For the CDR3, the DNA is TGCGCCAGCAGCTTGCTACCGGGACAGGGGGAAGAACTGTTTTTT. The whole variable domain, remainder taken from reference TRBV5-1 and TRBJ1-4, is KAGVTQTPRYLIKTRGQQVTLSCSPISGHRSVSWYQQTPGQGLQFLFEYFSETQRNKGNFPGRFSGRQFSNSRSEMNVSTLELGDSALYLCASSLLPGQGEELFFGSGTQLSVL.

The count of this clone is one. The rearrangement uses TRBV6-5 and TRBJ2-4; D is perhaps TRBD2 (6 bases). Germline CDR1 is MNHEY and CDR2 is SVGAGI. The V end was cut by 7 bases, the J end by 6 bases, with 16 bases between. The CDR3 has 14 residues. CDR3 bases: TGTGCCAGCACTTTGAGGGGAGGAATAAACATTCAGTACTTC. Its protein product is CASTLRGGINIQYF.

The rearrangement links TRBV4-1 to TRBJ2-2; 10 bases align to TRBD2. Germline CDR1 MGHRA, CDR2 YSYEKL. The CDR3 consists of 16 residues. V trimming: 3 bases; J trimming: 4 bases; junction bases outside the gene matches: 5. The CDR3 DNA follows: TGCGCCAGCAGCCAGAGAACTAGCGGGGTCACCGGGGAGCTGTTTTTT. It specifies CASSQRTSGVTGELFF.

The J gene is TRBJ2-7, the V gene TRBV5-1, with 10 bases lining up with TRBD2. The CDR3 consists of 18 residues. CDR1 and CDR2 from the germline V gene are SGHRS and YFSETQ. The J segment lost 2 bases and the V segment lost 0 bases, leaving 11 bases of the junction unmatched. CDR3 coding DNA: TGCGCCAGCAGCTTGGTGGGTAGCGGGAGGCAAAGGACCTACGAGCAGTACTTC. This codes for CASSLVGSGRQRTYEQYF.

V is TRBV9 and J is TRBJ2-5; D remains ambiguous. The length of the CDR3 is 13 residues. Germline assignment: CDR1 SGDLS and CDR2 YYNGEE. The V end was cut by 2 bases, the J end by 4 bases, with 9 bases between. CDR3 sequence (DNA): TGTGCCAGCAGCGTCAGCACGGGAGAGACCCAGTACTTC. It codes for CASSVSTGETQYF.

The gene calls are TRBV7-9 and TRBJ2-7, with unresolved D. CDR3 size: 12 residues. In germline, CDR1 is SEHNR, CDR2 FQNEAQ (reference sequence). With 4 bases removed from V and 5 bases from J, the gap between germline ends came to 9 bases. The CDR3 reads CASSSLEDEQYF. In DNA, the CDR3 is TGTGCCAGCAGCTCCCTTGAGGACGAGCAGTACTTC.

This chain links TRBV28 with TRBJ2-7; D gene uncertain. The CDR3 totals 14 residues. The germline V gene encodes CDR1 MDHEN and CDR2 SYDVKM. Between the trimmed V and J ends, which lost 4 bases and 1 base, there was a span of 11 bases. The CDR3 nucleotides read TGTGCCAGCAGTTCCGGGTCCATATCCTACGAGCAGTACTTC. The encoded protein is CASSSGSISYEQYF.

The CDR3 sequence is CASSLGTTSYNEQFF. The DNA for the CDR3 is TGCGCCAGCAGCTTGGGGACAACCTCCTACAATGAGCAGTTCTTC. This rearrangement joins TRBV5-1 to TRBJ2-1, with a weak D call TRBD1 (5 bases). This CDR3 is 15 amino acids long. CDR1 is SGHRS, CDR2 YFSETQ, per germline. V shed 0 bases and J shed 0 bases, with 7 bases lying between them. The full variable domain, in which reference TRBV5-1 and TRBJ2-1 provide the parts outside the CDR3, is KAGVTQTPRYLIKTRGQQVTLSCSPISGHRSVSWYQQTPGQGLQFLFEYFSETQRNKGNFPGRFSGRQFSNSRSEMNVSTLELGDSALYLCASSLGTTSYNEQFFGPGTRLTVL.

This clone has a single count. This chain uses TRBV28 with TRBJ1-5; no firm D call. CDR3 length: 16 residues. V lost 6 bases, J lost 2 bases, and 17 bases lay in between. Germline CDR1 and CDR2: MDHEN and SYDVKM. The CDR3 loop reads CASSFTGIPGNQPQHF. DNA for the CDR3: TGTGCCAGCAGCTTTACCGGGATCCCGGGCAATCAGCCCCAGCATTTT. The variable domain in full, with the rest retrieved from reference TRBV28 and TRBJ1-5, is DVKVTQSSRYLVKRTGEKVFLECVQDMDHENMFWYRQDPGLGLRLIYFSYDVKMKEKGDIPEGYSVSREKKERFSLILESASTNQTSMYLCASSFTGIPGNQPQHFGDGTRLSIL.

This chain connects TRBV28 to TRBJ2-3; 10 positions match TRBD1. Germline-derived CDR1 and CDR2 are MDHEN and SYDVKM. J lost 6 bases, V lost 6 bases, and 9 bases had no gene match. This CDR3 comprises 15 residues. The CDR3 protein is CASSPGQGGVDTQYF. Written as DNA, the CDR3 is TGTGCCAGCAGCCCTGGACAGGGGGGGGTGGATACGCAGTATTTT.